This TCR beta chain was identified during a study of blood T cell repertoires in COVID-19. TCRdb's table, derived via immunoSEQ multiplex PCR, lists solely in-frame clones and lacks some. The sample shows approximately 10,000 clones, approximately 88% of them seen only once. Germline CDR1 SGHTA, CDR2 FQGTGA. The CDR3 totals 16 residues. After removal of 0 bases from V and 5 bases from J, the junction contained 7 bases not matched to a gene. The specimen sequenced was peripheral blood. The rearrangement joins TRBV7-3 to TRBJ2-5, with 9 bases lining up with TRBD2. The receptor's source is a human donor in a cohort sampled during active COVID-19. CDR3 protein: CASSLTGISGSETQYF. In DNA, the CDR3 is TGTGCCAGCAGCTTAACTGGGATTAGCGGGAGTGAGACCCAGTACTTC. Full variable domain (missing parts from reference TRBV7-3 and TRBJ2-5): GAGVSQTPSNKVTEKGKYVELRCDPISGHTALYWYRQSLGQGPEFLIYFQGTGAADDSGLPNDRFFAVRPEGSVSTLKIQRTERGDSAVYLCASSLTGISGSETQYFGPGTRLLVL.